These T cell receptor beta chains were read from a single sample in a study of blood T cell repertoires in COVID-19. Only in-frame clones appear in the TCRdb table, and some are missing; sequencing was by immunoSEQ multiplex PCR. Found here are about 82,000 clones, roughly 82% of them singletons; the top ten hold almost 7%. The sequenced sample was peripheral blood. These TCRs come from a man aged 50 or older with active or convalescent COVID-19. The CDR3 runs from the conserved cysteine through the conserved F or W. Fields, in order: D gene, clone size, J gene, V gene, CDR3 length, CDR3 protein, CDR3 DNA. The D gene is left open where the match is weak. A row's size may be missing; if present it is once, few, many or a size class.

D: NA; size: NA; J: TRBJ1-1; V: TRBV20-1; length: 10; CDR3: CSARDTEAFF; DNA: TGCAGTGCGAGGGACACTGAAGCTTTCTTT
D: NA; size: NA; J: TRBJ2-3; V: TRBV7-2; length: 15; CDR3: CASSMTSSYTDTQYF; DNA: TGTGCCAGCAGCATGACTAGTTCATACACAGATACGCAGTATTTT
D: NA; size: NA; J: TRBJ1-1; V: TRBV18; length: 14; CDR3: CASSPREENTEAFF; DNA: TGTGCCAGCTCACCACGGGAGGAGAACACTGAAGCTTTCTTT
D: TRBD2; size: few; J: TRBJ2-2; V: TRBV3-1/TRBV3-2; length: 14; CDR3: CASSAGGYTGELFF; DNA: TGTGCCAGCAGCGCGGGGGGGTACACCGGGGAGCTGTTTTTT
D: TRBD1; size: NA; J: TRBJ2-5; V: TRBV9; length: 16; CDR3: CASSVEGQGLQETQYF; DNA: TGTGCCAGCAGCGTAGAGGGACAGGGGTTACAAGAGACCCAGTACTTC
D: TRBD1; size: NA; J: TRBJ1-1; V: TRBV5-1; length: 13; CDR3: CASRGQGHTEAFF; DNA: TGCGCCAGCAGAGGACAGGGTCACACTGAAGCTTTCTTT
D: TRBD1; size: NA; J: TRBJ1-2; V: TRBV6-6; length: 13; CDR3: CASSSGQTYGYTF; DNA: TGTGCCAGCAGTTCGGGACAGACCTATGGCTACACCTTC
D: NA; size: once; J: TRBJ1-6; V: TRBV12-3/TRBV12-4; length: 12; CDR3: CASSLGSGTSHF; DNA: TGTGCCAGCAGTTTAGGATCCGGGACTTCCCACTTT
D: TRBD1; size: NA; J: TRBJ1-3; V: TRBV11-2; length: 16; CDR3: CASSYGQVVSTDTIYF; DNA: TGTGCCAGCAGCTACGGACAGGTCGTCTCTACTGACACCATATATTTT
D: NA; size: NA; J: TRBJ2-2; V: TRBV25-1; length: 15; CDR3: CASTRTGTNTGELFF; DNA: TGTGCCAGCACCAGGACGGGAACGAACACCGGGGAGCTGTTTTTT
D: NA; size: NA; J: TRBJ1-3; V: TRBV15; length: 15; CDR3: CATSRQQVGGNTIYF; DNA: TGTGCCACCAGCAGGCAACAGGTAGGAGGAAACACCATATATTTT
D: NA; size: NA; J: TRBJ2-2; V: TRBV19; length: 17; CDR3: CASSNWGGQGWSGELFF; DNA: TGTGCCAGTAGTAACTGGGGTGGTCAGGGATGGTCCGGGGAGCTGTTTTTT
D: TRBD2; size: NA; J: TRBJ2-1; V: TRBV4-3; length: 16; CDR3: CASSLGTSGGANEQFF; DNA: TGCGCCAGCAGCCTCGGGACTAGCGGGGGGGCAAATGAGCAGTTCTTC
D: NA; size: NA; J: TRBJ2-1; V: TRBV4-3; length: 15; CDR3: CASSQEQGSYNEQFF; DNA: TGCGCCAGCAGCCAAGAACAGGGATCCTACAATGAGCAGTTCTTC
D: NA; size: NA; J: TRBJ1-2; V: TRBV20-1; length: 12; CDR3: CSASPGFDGYTF; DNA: TGCAGTGCTAGTCCAGGCTTTGATGGCTACACCTTC
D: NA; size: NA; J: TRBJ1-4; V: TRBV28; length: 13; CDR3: CASSSNNNEKLFF; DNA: TGTGCCAGCAGTAGCAATAATAATGAAAAACTGTTTTTT
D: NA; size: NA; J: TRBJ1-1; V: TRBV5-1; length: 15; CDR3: CASSLVEGGNTEAFF; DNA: TGCGCCAGCAGCTTGGTCGAGGGAGGGAACACTGAAGCTTTCTTT
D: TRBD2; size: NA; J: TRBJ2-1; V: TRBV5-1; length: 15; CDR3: CASSLGTSGVNEQFF; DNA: TGCGCCAGCAGCTTGGGGACTAGCGGGGTTAATGAGCAGTTCTTC
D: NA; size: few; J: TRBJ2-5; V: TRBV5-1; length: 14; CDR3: CASSTDSEIGTQYF; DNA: TGCGCCAGCAGCACCGACTCGGAGATTGGGACCCAGTACTTC
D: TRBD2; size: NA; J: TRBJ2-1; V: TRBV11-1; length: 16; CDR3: CASSPLLAGGYNEQFF; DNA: TGTGCCAGCAGCCCGTTACTAGCGGGGGGTTACAATGAGCAGTTCTTC
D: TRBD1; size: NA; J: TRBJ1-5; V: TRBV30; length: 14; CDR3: CAWKTGGNNQPQHF; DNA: TGTGCCTGGAAGACAGGGGGTAACAATCAGCCCCAGCATTTT
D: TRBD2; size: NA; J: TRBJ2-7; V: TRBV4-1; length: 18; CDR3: CASSLRPTSGGMHYEQYF; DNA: TGCGCCAGCAGCCTCCGACCGACTAGCGGGGGTATGCACTACGAGCAGTACTTC
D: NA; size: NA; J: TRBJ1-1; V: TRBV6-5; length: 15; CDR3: CASSYSTTGSAEAFF; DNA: TGTGCCAGCAGTTACTCCACCACAGGGAGCGCTGAAGCTTTCTTT
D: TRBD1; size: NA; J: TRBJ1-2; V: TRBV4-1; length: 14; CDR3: CASSQITGDYGYTF; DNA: TGCGCCAGCAGCCAAATTACAGGGGACTATGGCTACACCTTC